These 2 T cell receptor beta chains originate from one sample sequenced in a study of blood T cell repertoires in COVID-19. The assay was immunoSEQ multiplex PCR, and TCRdb's table has in-frame clones only and misses some. This sample has more than 200,000 clones, with 84% found just once. Sequencing was performed on peripheral blood. These receptors all stem from a man in his fifties or sixties with acute or convalescent COVID-19.

This clone has only a few counts. The chain recombines TRBV7-2 with TRBJ2-3, with D tentatively TRBD2 (5 bases). Trimming pared 8 bases from V and 3 bases from J, leaving 18 bases between. Germline V gene sequence: CDR1 SGHTA, CDR2 FQGNSA. The CDR3 has 15 amino acids. CDR3 region: CASARNRGSTDTQYF. CDR3 DNA sequence: TGTGCCAGCGCTCGAAACCGGGGTTCAACAGATACGCAGTATTTT.

The chain has TRBV11-2 and TRBJ1-1, with a weak D call TRBD1 (5 bases). Germline loops: CDR1 SGHAT, CDR2 FQNNGV. CDR3 length equals 14 residues. Trimming stripped 2 bases from V and 5 bases from J, with 12 bases between. The CDR3 sequence is CASSLSRGRTEAFF. The CDR3 nucleotides are TGTGCCAGCAGCTTATCAAGGGGTCGGACTGAAGCTTTCTTT.